These 27 T cell receptor beta chains were sequenced from one sample in a study of blood T cell repertoires in COVID-19. Some clones are missing from TCRdb's copy, which holds only in-frame ones; the method was immunoSEQ multiplex PCR. Counted here are tens of thousands of clones, about 88% occurring once; the ten biggest clones make up about a fifth. Sequenced input: peripheral blood. The receptors shown here come from a woman aged 50 to 60 with active or convalescent COVID-19.

The V and J genes are TRBV15 and TRBJ1-2; D may be TRBD1 (6 bases). This CDR3 is built from 15 residues. The V end was cut by 0 bases, the J end by 2 bases, with 10 bases between. CDR1 and CDR2 from the germline V gene are LNHNV and YYDKDF (reference sequence). CDR3 loop: CATSRDMDRNYGYTF. Here the CDR3 DNA reads TGTGCCACCAGCAGAGATATGGACAGAAACTATGGCTACACCTTC.

This chain joins TRBV4-1 and TRBJ2-7, with 8 nucleotides matching TRBD2. The V gene's germline CDR1 is MGHRA and CDR2 YSYEKL. The CDR3 runs 15 residues. V gave up 1 base and J gave up 3 bases; unmatched junction bases: 5. CDR3 region: CASSQAGSGNYEQYF. CDR3 coding DNA: TGCGCCAGCAGCCAAGCGGGTAGCGGGAACTACGAGCAGTACTTC.

V gene TRBV13 combines with J gene TRBJ2-3; 13 bases align to TRBD2. The trim removed 8 bases at V and 5 bases at J, leaving 7 bases unmatched. CDR1 is PRHDT, CDR2 FYEKMQ, per germline (reference sequence). CDR3 length: 15 amino acids. The CDR3 is CASFGLAGAVDTQYF. The CDR3 DNA sequence: TGTGCCAGCTTCGGACTAGCGGGAGCGGTAGATACGCAGTATTTT.

This clone was observed a few times. The V gene is TRBV7-3, the J gene TRBJ2-6; D unresolved. Germline V gene data show CDR1 as SGHTA and CDR2 as FQGTGA. The V end lost 2 bases, the J end lost 1 base, and 9 bases lay between the germline ends. The CDR3 extends over 16 amino acids. The CDR3 spells CASSLHQLSGANVLTF. DNA of the CDR3: TGTGCCAGCAGCTTACATCAGTTATCTGGGGCCAACGTCCTGACTTTC.

J is TRBJ1-1 and V is TRBV5-5, with 10 bases that match TRBD1. The J segment lost 5 bases and the V segment lost 3 bases, leaving 13 bases of the junction unmatched. Germline V CDR1 and CDR2: SGHKS, YYEKEE (reference sequence). The CDR3 contains 17 residues. Here the CDR3 DNA reads TGTGCCAGCAGCTCGGGCCTTTCCGGGACAGGGGTGACTGAAGCTTTCTTT. Amino acid sequence: CASSSGLSGTGVTEAFF.

The chain is built from TRBV5-1 and TRBJ2-3, with a possible D match to TRBD1 (7 bases). Germline values: CDR1 SGHRS, CDR2 YFSETQ. V was clipped by 7 bases and J by 6 bases, with 18 bases between them. The CDR3 is made up of 14 amino acids. The CDR3 sequence: CASANGQAGDTQYF. CDR3 in DNA: TGCGCCAGCGCGAACGGACAGGCGGGGGATACGCAGTATTTT.

This chain joins TRBV29-1 and TRBJ2-3; 13 positions agree with TRBD2. Looked up from germline, CDR1 is SQVTM and CDR2 is ANQGSEA. The trim removed 6 bases at V and 6 bases at J, leaving 12 bases unmatched. CDR3 length: 16 amino acids. CDR3 in amino acids: CSVRSVRTSGSDTQYF. In DNA form, the CDR3 reads TGCAGCGTGCGATCCGTCCGGACTAGCGGGAGTGATACGCAGTATTTT.

This clone was seen just once. The chain has TRBV7-3 and TRBJ2-1; D is unclear. Trimming pared 5 bases from V and 0 bases from J, leaving 14 bases between. Germline V lookup: CDR1 SGHTA, CDR2 FQGTGA. The CDR3 spans 16 residues. CDR3 loop: CASSQPGVSSYNEQFF. CDR3 nucleotide sequence: TGTGCCAGCAGCCAGCCCGGAGTTAGCTCCTACAATGAGCAGTTCTTC.

This chain connects TRBV10-2 to TRBJ2-7, with D possibly TRBD1 on 6 matching bases. V lost 4 bases and J lost 6, with 19 bases in between. Germline assignment: CDR1 WSHSY and CDR2 SAAADI. The CDR3 spans 15 residues. The CDR3 loop reads CASSAISDRPGEQYF. CDR3 nucleotides: TGCGCCAGCAGTGCTATTTCTGACAGGCCCGGCGAGCAGTACTTC.

CDR3 sequence (DNA): TGTGCCAGCAAAGGGACAGGGGGCGCGAGGAATGAGCAGTTCTTC. Encoded protein: CASKGTGGARNEQFF. This chain links TRBV2 with TRBJ2-1, with TRBD1 matching 12 bases. This CDR3 is built from 15 residues. J lost 7 bases, V lost 7 bases, and 8 bases had no gene match. The germline V gene has CDR1 SNHLY and CDR2 FYNNEI.

V gene TRBV12-3 or TRBV12-4 combines with J gene TRBJ1-1, with unresolved D. The CDR3 extends over 12 amino acids. Here the CDR3 DNA reads TGTGTGATCCCGGAGATGAACACTGAAGCTTTCTTT. This codes for CVIPEMNTEAFF.

The chain has TRBV5-1 and TRBJ2-7, with 7 bases identical to TRBD1. This CDR3 comprises 17 residues. Germline V gene data show CDR1 as SGHRS and CDR2 as YFSETQ. Trimming took 3 bases from V and 2 from J; bases not matched to a gene: 14. CDR3 residues: CASSSTGSELGPYEQYF. CDR3 DNA sequence: TGCGCCAGCAGCTCGACAGGGTCAGAGTTAGGGCCCTACGAGCAGTACTTC.

The CDR3 DNA is TGTGCCAGCAGCCCAGCCGGGACAGAGCAGTTCTTC. This encodes CASSPAGTEQFF. The genes are TRBV9 and TRBJ2-1; weak D call: TRBD1 (6 bases). V lost 4 bases, J lost 10 bases, and 12 bases lay in between. The CDR3 extends over 12 amino acids. CDR1 and CDR2 (germline): SGDLS, YYNGEE.

CDR3 sequence: CASSLERNQPQHF. CDR3 DNA sequence: TGTGCCAGCAGTTTAGAGCGGAATCAGCCCCAGCATTTT. The chain uses TRBV12-3 or TRBV12-4 and TRBJ1-5; no clear D gene. Trimming removed 1 base at V and 4 bases at J, with 5 bases between. The CDR3 contains 13 residues.

The chain joins TRBV3-1 (or the pseudogene TRBV3-2) to TRBJ2-1; 12 nucleotides align to TRBD2. Germline V gene data show CDR1 as LGHDT and CDR2 as YNNKEL (reference sequence). This CDR3 has 17 amino acids. Trimming removed 2 bases from V and 8 bases from J; junction bases left unmatched: 10. In nucleotides, the CDR3 is TGTGCCAGCAGCCAACCGAGTCTAGCGGGAGGGAGAGATGAGCAGTTCTTC. It specifies CASSQPSLAGGRDEQFF.

The V call is TRBV29-1, the J call TRBJ2-3, with 10 nucleotides matching TRBD2. CDR1 and CDR2 (germline): SQVTM, ANQGSEA. This CDR3 is built from 15 residues. V lost 3 bases, J lost 6 bases, and 9 bases stayed unmatched. The chain's CDR3 is CSVEGQAGGRDTQYF. As DNA, the CDR3 is TGCAGCGTTGAGGGTCAAGCGGGAGGGCGGGATACGCAGTATTTT.

V usage is TRBV19 and J usage is TRBJ1-5; 9 bases agree with TRBD1. Germline V CDR1 and CDR2: LNHDA, SQIVND (reference sequence). The CDR3 is 17 residues long. The V gene end was trimmed by 7 bases and the J gene end by 4 bases; junction bases not matched to a gene: 14. The CDR3 protein is CASTGSPDRGGNQPQHF. CDR3 DNA sequence: TGTGCCAGTACGGGCTCCCCGGACAGGGGAGGAAATCAGCCCCAGCATTTT. The full variable domain, completed using reference TRBV19 and TRBJ1-5, is DGGITQSPKYLFRKEGQNVTLSCEQNLNHDAMYWYRQDPGQGLRLIYYSQIVNDFQKGDIAEGYSVSREKKESFPLTVTSAQKNPTAFYLCASTGSPDRGGNQPQHFGDGTRLSIL.

The count of this clone is one. One junction end disagrees with the germline gene, perhaps due to a read error. This chain joins TRBV7-7 and TRBJ2-5; D call uncertain. Looked up from germline, CDR1 is SSHAT and CDR2 is FNYEAQ (reference sequence). The CDR3 spans 13 residues. The CDR3 region has the DNA TGTGCTAGCAGCTTAAACTGGCAAGAGACCCAGTACTTC. Residues: CASSLNWQETQYF.

V usage is TRBV3-1 (or the pseudogene TRBV3-2) and J usage is TRBJ2-7; possibly TRBD2 for D (5 bases). The CDR3 length is 12 residues. V dropped 1 base and J dropped 7 bases, with 8 bases sitting between them. CDR1 is LGHDT, CDR2 YNNKEL, per germline (reference sequence). The CDR3 spells CASSQGGLEQYF. The CDR3 DNA follows: TGTGCCAGCAGCCAAGGAGGGCTTGAGCAGTACTTC.

The chain recombines TRBV10-2 with TRBJ2-7; TRBD1 matches 9 bases. J was trimmed by 7 bases and V by 8 bases; bases with no gene match: 9. Germline V gene lookup returns CDR1 WSHSY and CDR2 SAAADI. The CDR3 contains 13 residues. CDR3 residues: CASGDREQGEQYF. In DNA form, the CDR3 reads TGCGCCAGCGGGGACAGGGAGCAGGGGGAGCAGTACTTC.

V usage is TRBV7-3 and J usage is TRBJ2-2; no definite D call. V was shortened by 2 bases and J by 0 bases, with 4 bases between the two germline ends. Germline assignment: CDR1 SGHTA and CDR2 FQGTGA. The CDR3 has 14 residues. CDR3 sequence: CASSLAANTGELFF. In nucleotides, the CDR3 is TGTGCCAGCAGCTTAGCGGCGAACACCGGGGAGCTGTTTTTT.

The CDR3 protein is CASSLGYREYEQYF. CDR3 DNA: TGTGCCAGCAGCTTGGGGTATCGGGAGTACGAGCAGTACTTC. V usage is TRBV11-2 and J usage is TRBJ2-7; TRBD2 is a possible D gene (6 bases). V was clipped by 3 bases and J by 4 bases, with 13 bases between them. The CDR3 has 14 residues. CDR1 SGHAT and CDR2 FQNNGV come from the germline V gene.

As for this clone: Mismatch with germline at one junction end may stem from a read error. The chain is built from TRBV6-1 and TRBJ1-1, with a possible D match to TRBD1 (6 bases). The CDR3 has 15 residues. In germline, CDR1 is MNHNS, CDR2 SASEGT. This chain's CDR3 is CASREDYRALTEAFF. In DNA, the CDR3 is TGTGCCAGCAGAGAAGATTACAGGGCTTTGACTGAAGCTTTCTTT.

The V call is TRBV7-3, the J call TRBJ2-5, with a possible D match to TRBD1 (6 bases). This CDR3 contains 12 residues. Germline V gene sequence: CDR1 SGHTA, CDR2 FQGTGA. V was trimmed by 2 bases and J by 5 bases, leaving 6 bases between them. CDR3 coding DNA: TGTGCCAGCAGCTTACAGGGGGAGACCCAGTACTTC. This sequence encodes CASSLQGETQYF.

The CDR3 region is CASSGTLTGGAGANVLTF. CDR3 nucleotide sequence: TGTGCCAGCAGCGGTACCCTAACAGGGGGCGCTGGGGCCAACGTCCTGACTTTC. The chain recombines TRBV11-2 with TRBJ2-6; TRBD1 matches 9 bases. The CDR3 is 18 residues long. The V gene end was trimmed by 5 bases and the J gene end by 2 bases; junction bases not matched to a gene: 10. Germline V gene sequence: CDR1 SGHAT, CDR2 FQNNGV.

The V call is TRBV11-3, the J call TRBJ2-1; 8 nucleotides agree with TRBD1. The CDR3 length is 14 residues. In germline, CDR1 is SGHNT, CDR2 YENEEA. With 5 bases clipped from V and 6 bases from J, the junction kept 6 bases outside the gene matches. In DNA, the CDR3 is TGTGCCAGCAGCACTTTAGACAGGGGCAATGAGCAGTTCTTC. This codes for CASSTLDRGNEQFF.

This sequence joins TRBV5-1 and TRBJ2-5; tentative D call: TRBD2 (5 bases). The CDR3 runs 14 residues. Germline V gives CDR1 SGHRS, CDR2 YFSETQ. The V end was cut by 7 bases, the J end by 3 bases, with 16 bases between. In DNA, the CDR3 is TGCGCCAGCGCGGGCCTTACGGTCAAAGAGACCCAGTACTTC. Protein product: CASAGLTVKETQYF. The full variable domain, with the rest looked up from reference TRBV5-1 and TRBJ2-5, is KAGVTQTPRYLIKTRGQQVTLSCSPISGHRSVSWYQQTPGQGLQFLFEYFSETQRNKGNFPGRFSGRQFSNSRSEMNVSTLELGDSALYLCASAGLTVKETQYFGPGTRLLVL.